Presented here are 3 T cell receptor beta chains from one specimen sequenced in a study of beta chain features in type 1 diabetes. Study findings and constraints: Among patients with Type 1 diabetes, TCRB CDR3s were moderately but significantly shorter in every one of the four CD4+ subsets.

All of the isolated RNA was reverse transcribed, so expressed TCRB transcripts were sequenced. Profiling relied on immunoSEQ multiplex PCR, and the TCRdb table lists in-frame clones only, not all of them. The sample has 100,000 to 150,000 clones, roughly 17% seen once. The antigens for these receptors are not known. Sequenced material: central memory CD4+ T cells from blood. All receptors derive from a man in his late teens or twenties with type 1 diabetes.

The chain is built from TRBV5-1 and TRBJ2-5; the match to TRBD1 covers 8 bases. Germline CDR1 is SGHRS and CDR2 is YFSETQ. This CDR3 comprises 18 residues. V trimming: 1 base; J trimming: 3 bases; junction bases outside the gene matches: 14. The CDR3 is CASSLFLGQGGFEETQYF. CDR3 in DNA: TGCGCCAGCAGCTTGTTTTTAGGACAGGGAGGTTTTGAAGAGACCCAGTACTTC.

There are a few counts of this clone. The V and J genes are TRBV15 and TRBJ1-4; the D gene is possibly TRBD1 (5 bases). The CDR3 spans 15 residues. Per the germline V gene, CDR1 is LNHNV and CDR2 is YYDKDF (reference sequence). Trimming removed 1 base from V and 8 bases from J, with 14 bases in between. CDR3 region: CATSRVWGLGEKLFF. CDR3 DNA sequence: TGTGCCACCAGCAGAGTGTGGGGACTGGGGGAAAAACTGTTTTTT. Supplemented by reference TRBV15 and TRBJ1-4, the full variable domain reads DAMVIQNPRYQVTQFGKPVTLSCSQTLNHNVMYWYQQKSSQAPKLLFHYYDKDFNNEADTPDNFQSRRPNTSFCFLDIRSPGLGDTAMYLCATSRVWGLGEKLFFGSGTQLSVL.

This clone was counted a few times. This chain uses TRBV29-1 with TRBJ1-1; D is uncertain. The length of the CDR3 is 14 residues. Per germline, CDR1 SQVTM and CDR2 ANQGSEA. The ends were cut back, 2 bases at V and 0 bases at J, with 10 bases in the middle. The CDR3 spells CSVEKPTLNTEAFF. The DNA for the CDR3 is TGCAGCGTTGAAAAGCCAACCCTGAACACTGAAGCTTTCTTT.